This TCR beta chain was recovered during a study of tumor-infiltrating lymphocytes in primary liver carcinoma. RNA and DNA were co-extracted from about 20-30 mg of unsorted bulk tissue. Priming with a constant-region primer yielded TCR beta cDNA from 400 to 500 ng total RNA. Nested multiplex PCR, run for three rounds with slightly modified ARM-PCR, yielded TCR beta libraries. In the first two PCR rounds, TRBV1-TRBV30 forward primers were paired with a C-beta reverse primer, and each round lasted around 10 cycles. TCRdb passed the multiplex PCR reads through MiXCR, listing each CDR3 protein once. The table lists 50,000 to 60,000 distinct CDR3 sequences, roughly 80% of them singletons, with around 22% in the top ten. A word on this clonotype: The junction shows a germline mismatch at one end, possibly a read error.

The CDR3 contains 17 residues. CDR1 is SGHDN, CDR2 FVKESK, per germline. This sequence was found in a man in his forties with primary liver carcinoma and hepatitis B virus infection. The chain couples TRBV14 to TRBJ2-1, with TRBD2 matching over 12 bases. The sequenced sample was liver tumor tissue from sampling region 5. Stated subset: tumor region T5, tumor centre. This CDR3 reads CASSQDLQTSGRNEQFF. The DNA of the CDR3 is TGTGCGAGCAGCCAAGATCTCCAGACTAGCGGGAGAAATGAGCAGTTCTTC.